The sequence of this TCR beta chain was determined in a study of graft-versus-host responses after intestinal transplantation. Germline CDR1 and CDR2: SGHTA and FQGNSA. Trimming stripped 1 base from V and 0 bases from J, with 6 bases between. There are 14 residues in the CDR3. Lymphocytes from graft epithelium and lamina propria were isolated. TCRdb's table, derived via immunoSEQ multiplex PCR, lists solely in-frame clones and lacks some. This sample has 29,000 or so clones, with about three quarters found just once. A word on this clone: Its cognate antigen is unknown.

Broader study findings: GvH clones occurred in recipient marrow; some first appeared in ileum or blood.

The rearrangement uses TRBV7-2 and TRBJ1-1; D is unresolved. The sequence was obtained from a human patient who received an intestinal transplant, so some T cells may come from the graft donor. The source material was ileum tissue, sampled 98 days after intestinal transplantation. This CDR3 reads CASSLGRMNTEAFF. DNA of the CDR3: TGTGCCAGCAGCTTAGGGCGGATGAACACTGAAGCTTTCTTT.